The entry below describes one TCR beta chain. Its target is unknown. Additional DNA sequences in this sample encode the identical CDR3. Relapse after autologous stem cell transplantation occurred in every patient, and brentuximab vedotin exposure varied. This CDR3 region has 11 residues. Germline V gene data show CDR1 as SQVTM and CDR2 as ANQGSEA. With 6 bases removed from V and 7 bases from J, the gap between germline ends came to 10 bases. Some clones are missing from TCRdb's copy, which holds only in-frame ones; the method was immunoSEQ multiplex PCR. The sample holds fewer than 80,000 clones; roughly two thirds are singletons and the top ten take less than 9.5%. The sample comes from a study of PD-1 blockade in classical Hodgkin lymphoma. The study, taken as a whole, reports: Whatever underlies the repertoire differences (possibly disease activity or prior therapy) remains undefined. Newly diagnosed patients were reported to start with lower TCR diversity than healthy donors.

The rearrangement uses TRBV29-1 and TRBJ2-1; D gene uncertain. This clonotype was obtained from a human donor with classical Hodgkin lymphoma. The material sequenced was peripheral blood mononuclear cells (PBMCs), taken before the second cycle of nivolumab. The CDR3 loop is CSVTPLNEQFF. The CDR3 region has the DNA TGCAGCGTCACTCCTCTGAATGAGCAGTTCTTC.